The rows below give T cell receptor beta chains drawn from one sample of a study of OX40 agonist ivuxolimab in advanced cancers. Sequencing was performed with immunoSEQ multiplex PCR; in TCRdb, only in-frame clones are kept and a portion is missing. Of roughly 75,000 clones in the sample, 83% are singletons; the top ten hold around 0.76%. Source: CD4+ or CD8+ T cells sorted from blood, taken in a trial of the OX40 agonist ivuxolimab. Receptor source: an adult with an advanced solid tumor such as melanoma, head and neck, liver or kidney cancer. CDR3s include the opening cysteine and the closing phenylalanine or tryptophan. The D gene is left open where the match is weak. Part of the rows lack a size; the others show once, few, many or a class for expanded clones.

J | V | size | length | D | CDR3 | DNA
TRBJ2-2 | TRBV27 | - | 14 | - | CASSSVRNTGELFF | TGTGCCAGCAGTTCGGTCAGAAACACCGGGGAGCTGTTTTTT
TRBJ2-7 | TRBV6-1 | - | 11 | - | CASSEPGTPVF | TGTGCCAGCAGTGAACCCGGGACTCCAGTCTTC
TRBJ2-1 | TRBV7-2 | - | 16 | - | CASSPLPLGGNNEQFF | TGTGCCAGCAGCCCCTTACCCCTCGGAGGAAACAATGAGCAGTTCTTC
TRBJ2-1 | TRBV5-4 | - | 14 | - | CASSSAVGTGEQFF | TGTGCCAGCAGCTCCGCGGTTGGTACAGGCGAGCAGTTCTTC
TRBJ2-1 | TRBV11-2 | - | 14 | TRBD1 | CASSLITGANEQFF | TGTGCCAGCAGCTTAATCACAGGGGCTAATGAGCAGTTCTTC
TRBJ2-7 | TRBV23-1 | few | 10 | - | CASSPREQYF | TGCGCCAGCAGTCCCCGGGAGCAGTACTTC
TRBJ2-7 | TRBV19 | - | 18 | - | CASSQGGGTGSNSYEQYF | TGTGCCAGTAGTCAGGGCGGGGGGACAGGGTCCAATTCCTACGAGCAGTACTTC
TRBJ2-5 | TRBV11-3 | - | 13 | TRBD1 | CASRHQGEETQYF | TGTGCCAGCAGGCATCAGGGGGAAGAGACCCAGTACTTC
TRBJ2-7 | TRBV5-1 | once | 13 | - | CASSLDIDYEQYF | TGCGCCAGCAGCTTAGACATAGACTACGAGCAGTACTTC
TRBJ1-6 | TRBV6-1 | once | 15 | TRBD1 | CASSGGGQYNSPLHF | TGTGCCAGCAGTGGAGGGGGACAGTATAATTCACCCCTCCACTTT
TRBJ2-2 | TRBV5-1 | - | 16 | TRBD2 | CASSAGTSGDTGELFF | TGCGCCAGCAGCGCTGGGACTAGCGGGGACACCGGGGAGCTGTTTTTT
TRBJ1-5 | TRBV2 | - | 14 | - | CASRPDGDNQSQHF | TGTGCCAGCAGACCCGACGGGGATAATCAGTCCCAGCATTTT
TRBJ1-2 | TRBV6-6 | - | 12 | TRBD1 | CASRDRAQGYTF | TGTGCCAGCAGAGACAGGGCTCAAGGCTACACCTTC
TRBJ1-4 | TRBV6-5 | - | 14 | - | CASSYFRQNEKLFF | TGTGCCAGCAGTTACTTCCGACAAAATGAAAAACTGTTTTTT
TRBJ2-7 | TRBV9 | - | 17 | - | CASSSRRGEDRIGEQYF | TGTGCCAGCAGCTCCCGACGTGGGGAGGATCGGATCGGCGAGCAGTACTTC
TRBJ1-4 | TRBV18 | - | 15 | TRBD1 | CASSPGDRGREKLFF | TGTGCCAGCTCACCTGGGGACAGGGGGCGTGAAAAACTGTTTTTT
TRBJ2-1 | TRBV11-2 | - | 16 | TRBD2 | CASSSGWRGAGNEQFF | TGTGCCAGCAGCTCTGGTTGGCGGGGGGCCGGGAATGAGCAGTTCTTC
TRBJ2-1 | TRBV5-6 | - | 11 | - | CASSLAGEQFF | TGTGCCAGCAGCTTGGCCGGGGAGCAGTTCTTC
TRBJ1-1 | TRBV7-6 | - | 14 | - | CASSLGRANTEAFF | TGTGCCAGCAGCTTAGGCCGGGCCAACACTGAAGCTTTCTTT
TRBJ1-6 | TRBV11-2 | few | 16 | TRBD1 | CASSPDRSSYNSPLHF | TGTGCCAGCAGCCCGGACAGGAGCTCCTATAATTCACCCCTCCACTTT
TRBJ2-4 | TRBV6-5 | - | 11 | - | CASSYLNIQYF | TGTGCCAGCAGTTACTTAAACATTCAGTACTTC
TRBJ1-1 | TRBV7-6 | - | 13 | - | CASSLLVNTEAFF | TGTGCCAGCAGCTTGCTAGTGAACACTGAAGCTTTCTTT
TRBJ1-5 | TRBV6-5 | few | 14 | - | CASSPGRINQPQHF | TGTGCCAGCAGTCCGGGCAGGATTAATCAGCCCCAGCATTTT
TRBJ1-6 | TRBV27 | - | 18 | - | CASSSPGGLGGYNSPLHF | TGTGCCAGCAGTTCCCCCGGGGGTCTTGGGGGCTATAATTCACCCCTCCACTTT
TRBJ1-4 | TRBV14 | - | 15 | - | CASSQKHPTNEKLFF | TGTGCCAGCAGCCAGAAACACCCAACTAATGAAAAACTGTTTTTT
TRBJ1-3 | TRBV5-1 | - | 14 | - | CASSPGDSGNTIYF | TGCGCCAGCAGCCCGGGGGACTCTGGAAACACCATATATTTT
TRBJ1-3 | TRBV7-3 | few | 15 | - | CASSLMGDSGNTIYF | TGTGCCAGCAGCTTAATGGGCGACTCTGGAAACACCATATATTTT
TRBJ2-3 | TRBV29-1 | - | 14 | TRBD2 | CSVEESGGGDTQYF | TGCAGCGTTGAAGAAAGCGGGGGCGGAGATACGCAGTATTTT
TRBJ1-2 | TRBV19 | - | 17 | - | CASSIGGGSQANYGYTF | TGTGCCAGTAGTATCGGGGGCGGGTCCCAGGCAAACTATGGCTACACCTTC
TRBJ1-1 | TRBV5-4 | - | 15 | - | CASRPGTNMNTEAFF | TGTGCCAGCAGGCCCGGGACAAACATGAACACTGAAGCTTTCTTT
TRBJ2-2 | TRBV2 | - | 15 | - | CASSETRVNTGELFF | TGTGCCAGCAGTGAAACCAGGGTGAACACCGGGGAGCTGTTTTTT
TRBJ1-5 | TRBV6-1 | - | 13 | - | CATAEGRDQPQHF | TGTGCTACGGCAGAGGGGCGGGATCAGCCCCAGCATTTT
TRBJ2-3 | TRBV5-8 | - | 14 | TRBD1 | CASSLGTGRDTQYF | TGTGCCAGCAGCTTGGGGACAGGGAGGGATACGCAGTATTTT